The 7 T cell receptor beta chains given below trace back to one sample, sequenced in a study of blood T cell repertoires in COVID-19. Clones were sequenced by immunoSEQ multiplex PCR, and TCRdb holds only the in-frame ones, with some missing. This sample has around 500,000 clones, with roughly nine tenths found just once. The sample taken for sequencing was PBMCs or T cells enriched from blood (not recorded which). The receptors here all came from an older woman who had recovered from COVID-19.

This chain uses TRBV6-5 with TRBJ1-1; 7 positions agree with TRBD1. V lost 7 bases to trimming and J lost 5 bases; unmatched junction nucleotides: 7. This CDR3 has 13 amino acids. Germline-derived CDR1 and CDR2 are MNHEY and SVGAGI. The CDR3 reads CASIERGLTEAFF. The CDR3 DNA follows: TGTGCCAGCATCGAAAGGGGGCTTACTGAAGCTTTCTTT.

CDR3 loop: CASSPAGQGVNTGELFF. CDR3 nucleotides: TGCGCCAGCAGCCCGGCAGGACAGGGGGTGAACACCGGGGAGCTGTTTTTT. The chain has TRBV5-1 and TRBJ2-2, with 10 positions matching TRBD1. Germline V CDR1 and CDR2: SGHRS, YFSETQ. The CDR3 runs 17 residues. Unmatched junction bases numbered 7, after V lost 4 bases and J lost 1 base.

The rearrangement joins TRBV2 to TRBJ1-2; D remains unclear. Trimming pared 5 bases from V and 8 bases from J, leaving 18 bases between. Germline values: CDR1 SNHLY, CDR2 FYNNEI. CDR3 size: 14 residues. The CDR3 spells CASSLGSRLGGYTF. CDR3 in DNA: TGTGCCAGCAGTCTAGGGAGCCGCTTGGGGGGCTACACCTTC.

As DNA, the CDR3 is TGTGCCAGCAGTGTCGGAGGGTGGGAGGAGTACTTC. Its translation is CASSVGGWEEYF. The chain employs TRBV2 and TRBJ2-7, with D possibly TRBD2 on 6 matching bases. V lost 4 bases and J lost 11, with 15 bases in between. Germline V gene sequence: CDR1 SNHLY, CDR2 FYNNEI. The CDR3 sequence is 12 residues long.

The V gene is TRBV4-2, the J gene TRBJ2-1; D gene ambiguous. The CDR3 consists of 13 residues. Trimming cost V 1 base and J 12 bases, with 13 bases left between them. CDR1 is LGHNA and CDR2 is YNFKEQ in the germline V gene. For the CDR3, the DNA is TGTGCCAGCAGCCAAGCCTTGTCCGAGAGGCAGTTCTTC. Encoded protein: CASSQALSERQFF.

The chain recombines TRBV30 with TRBJ2-2; D is perhaps TRBD2 (7 bases). The CDR3 runs to 16 residues. Trimming took off 3 bases at V and 5 bases at J, with 19 bases between the two ends. Germline V gene lookup returns CDR1 GTSNPN and CDR2 SVGIG (reference sequence). CDR3 protein: CAWRPRGASRTGELFF. The CDR3 DNA sequence: TGTGCCTGGAGACCCCGGGGGGCGTCGAGGACCGGGGAGCTGTTTTTT. The full variable domain, completed using reference TRBV30 and TRBJ2-2, is SQTIHQWPATLVQPVGSPLSLECTVEGTSNPNLYWYRQAAGRGLQLLFYSVGIGQISSEVPQNLSASRPQDRQFILSSKKLLLSDSGFYLCAWRPRGASRTGELFFGEGSRLTVL.

This sequence joins TRBV11-2 and TRBJ2-6; TRBD2 agrees at 11 bases. CDR1 is SGHAT and CDR2 is FQNNGV in the germline V gene. Trimming at V came to 3 bases and at J to 1 base, leaving 8 bases not matched to a gene. The CDR3 loop spans 19 amino acids. Written as DNA, the CDR3 is TGTGCCAGCAGCTTCGGCGGTAGCGGGGGGGCGTCTGGGGCCAACGTCCTGACTTTC. This codes for CASSFGGSGGASGANVLTF. The full variable domain, with the rest looked up from reference TRBV11-2 and TRBJ2-6, is EAGVAQSPRYKIIEKRQSVAFWCNPISGHATLYWYQQILGQGPKLLIQFQNNGVVDDSQLPKDRFSAERLKGVDSTLKIQPAKLEDSAVYLCASSFGGSGGASGANVLTFGAGSRLTVL.